Sequencing of this T cell receptor beta chain was carried out in a study of cytomegalovirus exposure and HLA in healthy donors. The germline CDR1 and CDR2 sequences are SGHAT and FQNNGV. The CDR3 covers 13 residues. V lost 0 bases, J lost 6 bases, and 9 bases lay in between. The PCR contained 60 Vbeta and 13 Jbeta primers. TCRdb keeps only in-frame clones here, not all; method: immunoSEQ multiplex PCR. The sample shows 200,000 or so clones, 60% to 80% of them seen only once. What was sequenced was PBMCs. This sequence originates from a man between 18 and 35 years old in good health and CMV-seronegative. The chain combines TRBV11-2 with TRBJ2-7; the D is unclear. The CDR3 nucleotides read TGTGCCAGCAGCTTAGACCCACAGTGCGAGCAGTACTTC. This translates into CASSLDPQCEQYF. The whole variable domain, remainder taken from reference TRBV11-2 and TRBJ2-7, is EAGVAQSPRYKIIEKRQSVAFWCNPISGHATLYWYQQILGQGPKLLIQFQNNGVVDDSQLPKDRFSAERLKGVDSTLKIQPAKLEDSAVYLCASSLDPQCEQYFGPGTRLTVT.